The T cell receptor (beta chain) under discussion was sequenced for a study of naive and memory T cell subsets. Study findings and constraints: There was no ground truth to check naive and memory subset results.

Both TRBC1 and TRBC2 were covered by a beta constant-region primer of two equimolar oligonucleotides. MiXCR, applied by TCRdb to the UMI-ligation and nested PCR reads, yields one record per CDR3 protein. Of over 4,500 distinct CDR3 sequences in the sample, approximately 6.8% were seen once. This clonotype was seen many times. Its specificity is unknown. This TCR came from a human donor in good health. Material: effector memory CD8+ T cells from blood. As for subset: effector memory, CD45RA- CD27-.

CDR3 sequence reads: CSARGSEGGGQFF. As DNA, the CDR3 is TGCAGTGCTAGAGGCTCCGAGGGGGGGGGGCAGTTCTTC. V gene TRBV20-1 combines with J gene TRBJ2-1; D may be TRBD2 (7 bases). Trimming took 1 base from V and 12 from J, leaving 16 bases between them. Germline V lookup: CDR1 DFQATT, CDR2 SNEGSKA (reference sequence). This CDR3 is built from 13 residues.